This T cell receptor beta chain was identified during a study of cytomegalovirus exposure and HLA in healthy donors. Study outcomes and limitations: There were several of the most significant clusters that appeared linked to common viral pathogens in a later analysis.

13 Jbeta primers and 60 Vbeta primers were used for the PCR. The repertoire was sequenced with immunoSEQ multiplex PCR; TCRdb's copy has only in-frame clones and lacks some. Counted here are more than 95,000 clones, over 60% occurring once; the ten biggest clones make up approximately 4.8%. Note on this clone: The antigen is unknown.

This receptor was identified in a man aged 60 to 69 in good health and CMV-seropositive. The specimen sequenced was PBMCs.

In DNA form, the CDR3 reads TGTGCCAGCAGCGTAGCTCGGGGGGGCTCGGAGACCCAGTACTTC. Translated: CASSVARGGSETQYF. The V call is TRBV9, the J call TRBJ2-5; TRBD2 aligns across 8 bases. The length of the CDR3 is 15 residues. Looked up from germline, CDR1 is SGDLS and CDR2 is YYNGEE. V lost 0 bases to trimming and J lost 5 bases; unmatched junction nucleotides: 6.